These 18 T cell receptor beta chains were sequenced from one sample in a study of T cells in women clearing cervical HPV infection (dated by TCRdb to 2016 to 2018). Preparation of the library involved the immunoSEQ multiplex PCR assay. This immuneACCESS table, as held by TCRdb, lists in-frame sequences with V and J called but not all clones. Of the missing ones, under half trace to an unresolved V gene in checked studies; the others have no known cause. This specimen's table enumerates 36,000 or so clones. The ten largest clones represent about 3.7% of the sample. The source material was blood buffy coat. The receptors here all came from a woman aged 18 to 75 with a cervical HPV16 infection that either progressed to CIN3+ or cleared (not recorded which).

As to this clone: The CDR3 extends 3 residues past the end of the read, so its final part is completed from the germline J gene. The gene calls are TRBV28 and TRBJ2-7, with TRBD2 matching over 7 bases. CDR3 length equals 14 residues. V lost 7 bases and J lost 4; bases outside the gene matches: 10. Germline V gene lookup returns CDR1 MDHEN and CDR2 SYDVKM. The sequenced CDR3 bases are TGTGCCAGCACTATAGGGACTACAGGATACGAG. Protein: CASTIGTTGYE. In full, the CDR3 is CASTIGTTGYEQYF.

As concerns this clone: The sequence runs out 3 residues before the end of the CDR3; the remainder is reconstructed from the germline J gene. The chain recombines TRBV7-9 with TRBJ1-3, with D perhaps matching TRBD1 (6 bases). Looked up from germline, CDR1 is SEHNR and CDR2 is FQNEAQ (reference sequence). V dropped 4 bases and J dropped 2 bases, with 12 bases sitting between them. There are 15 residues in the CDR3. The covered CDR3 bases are TGTGCCAGCAGCTCCCTGGACAGAACTGGAAACACC. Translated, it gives CASSSLDRTGNT. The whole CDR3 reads CASSSLDRTGNTIYF. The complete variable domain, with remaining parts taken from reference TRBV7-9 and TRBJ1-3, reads DTGVSQNPRHKITKRGQNVTFRCDPISEHNRLYWYRQTLGQGPEFLTYFQNEAQLEKSRLLSDRFSAERPKGSFSTLEIQRTEQGDSAMYLCASSSLDRTGNTIYFGEGSWLTVV.

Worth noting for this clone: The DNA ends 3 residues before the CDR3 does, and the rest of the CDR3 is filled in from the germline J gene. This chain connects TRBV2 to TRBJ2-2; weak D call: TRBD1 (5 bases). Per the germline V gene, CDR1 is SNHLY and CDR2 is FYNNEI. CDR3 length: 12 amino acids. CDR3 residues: CASTGQGAKLFF. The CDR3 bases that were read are TGTGCCAGCACCGGGCAGGGCGCAAAG.

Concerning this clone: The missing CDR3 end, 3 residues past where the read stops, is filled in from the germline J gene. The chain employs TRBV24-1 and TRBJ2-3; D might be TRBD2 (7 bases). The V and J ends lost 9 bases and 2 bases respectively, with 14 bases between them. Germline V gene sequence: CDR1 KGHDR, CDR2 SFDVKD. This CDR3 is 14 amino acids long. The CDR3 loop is CATASGGDTDTQYF. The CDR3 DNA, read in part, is TGTGCCACCGCGTCGGGGGGCGACACAGATACG.

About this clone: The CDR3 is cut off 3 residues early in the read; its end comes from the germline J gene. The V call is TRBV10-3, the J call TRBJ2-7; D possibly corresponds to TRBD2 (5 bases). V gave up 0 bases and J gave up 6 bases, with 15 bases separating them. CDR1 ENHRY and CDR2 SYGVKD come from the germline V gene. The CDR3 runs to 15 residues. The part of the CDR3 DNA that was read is TGTGCCATCAGTGAGTCGGTGGCTAGCTGGACCGAG. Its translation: CAISESVASWTE. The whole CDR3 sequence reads CAISESVASWTEQYF.

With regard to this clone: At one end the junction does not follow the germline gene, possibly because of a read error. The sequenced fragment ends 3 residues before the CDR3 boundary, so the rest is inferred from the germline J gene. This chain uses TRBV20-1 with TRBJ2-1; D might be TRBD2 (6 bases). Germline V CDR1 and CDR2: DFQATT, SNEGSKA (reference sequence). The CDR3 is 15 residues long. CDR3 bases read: TGCAGTGCTGGAGATCGACTAGGGGCAACCAATGAG. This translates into CSAGDRLGATNE. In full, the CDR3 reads CSAGDRLGATNEQFF.

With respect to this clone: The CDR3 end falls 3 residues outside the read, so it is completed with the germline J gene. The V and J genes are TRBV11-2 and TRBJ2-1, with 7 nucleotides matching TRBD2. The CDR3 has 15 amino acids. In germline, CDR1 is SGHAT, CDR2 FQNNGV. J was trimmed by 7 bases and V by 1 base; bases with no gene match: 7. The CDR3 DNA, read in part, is TGTGCCAGCAGCTTAGGCGGGAGTGCTTTGAATGAG. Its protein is CASSLGGSALNE. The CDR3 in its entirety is CASSLGGSALNEQFF.

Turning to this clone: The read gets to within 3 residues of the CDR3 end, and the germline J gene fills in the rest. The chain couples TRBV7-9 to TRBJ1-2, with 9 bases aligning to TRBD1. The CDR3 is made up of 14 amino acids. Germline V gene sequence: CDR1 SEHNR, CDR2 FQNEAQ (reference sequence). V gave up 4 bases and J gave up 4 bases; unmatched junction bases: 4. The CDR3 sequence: CASSYGTGSYGYTF. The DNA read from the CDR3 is TGTGCCAGCAGCTATGGGACAGGGAGCTATGGC.

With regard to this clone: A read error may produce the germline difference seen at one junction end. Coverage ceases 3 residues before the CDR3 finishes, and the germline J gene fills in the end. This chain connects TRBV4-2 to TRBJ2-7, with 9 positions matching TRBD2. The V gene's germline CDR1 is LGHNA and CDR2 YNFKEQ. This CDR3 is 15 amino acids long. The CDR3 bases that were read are TGCGCCAGCAGCCAAGATAGCGGGAGTGGCTACGAG. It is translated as CASSQDSGSGYE. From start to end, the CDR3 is CASSQDSGSGYEQYF.

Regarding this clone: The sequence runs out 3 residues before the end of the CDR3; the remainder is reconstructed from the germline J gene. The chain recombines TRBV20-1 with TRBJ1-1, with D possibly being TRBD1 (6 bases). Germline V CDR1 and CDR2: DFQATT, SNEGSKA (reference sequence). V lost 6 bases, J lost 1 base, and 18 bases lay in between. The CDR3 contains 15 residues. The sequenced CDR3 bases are TGCAGTGCCCAAGACTTACAGGGATGGAACACTGAA. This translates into CSAQDLQGWNTE. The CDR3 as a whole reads CSAQDLQGWNTEAFF.

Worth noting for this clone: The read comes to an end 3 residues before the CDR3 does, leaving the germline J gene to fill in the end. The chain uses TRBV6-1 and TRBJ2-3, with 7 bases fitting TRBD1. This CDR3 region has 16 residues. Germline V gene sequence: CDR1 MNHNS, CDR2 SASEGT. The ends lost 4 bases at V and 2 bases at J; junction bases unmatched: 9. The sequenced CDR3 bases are TGTGCCAGCAGTGGCCGGGACAGACGACCCACAGATACG. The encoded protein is CASSGRDRRPTDT. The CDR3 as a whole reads CASSGRDRRPTDTQYF.

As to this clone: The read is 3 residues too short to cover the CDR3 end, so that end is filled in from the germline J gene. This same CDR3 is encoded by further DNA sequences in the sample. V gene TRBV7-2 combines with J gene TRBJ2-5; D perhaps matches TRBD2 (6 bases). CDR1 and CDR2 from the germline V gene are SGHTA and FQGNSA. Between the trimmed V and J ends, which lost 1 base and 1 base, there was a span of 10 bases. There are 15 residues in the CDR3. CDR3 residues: CASSLGRGPQETQYF. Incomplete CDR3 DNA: TGTGCCAGCAGCTTAGGGAGGGGCCCCCAAGAGACC.

CDR3 loop: CASSLRQKETQYF. CDR3 DNA (partial): TGTGCCAGCAGCTTAAGACAGAAAGAGACC. The V and J genes are TRBV7-9 and TRBJ2-5, with a weak D call TRBD1 (5 bases). Sequencing ends 3 residues short of the CDR3 end; the germline J gene provides the rest. Germline CDR1 reads SEHNR; CDR2 reads FQNEAQ (reference sequence). V was clipped by 2 bases and J by 3 bases, with 7 bases between them. This CDR3 has 13 residues.

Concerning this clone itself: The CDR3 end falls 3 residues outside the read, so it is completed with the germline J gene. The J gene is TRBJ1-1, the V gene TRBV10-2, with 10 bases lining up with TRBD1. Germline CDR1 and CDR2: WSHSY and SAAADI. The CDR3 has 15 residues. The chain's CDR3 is CASSLRQGAPFLAFF. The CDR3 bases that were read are TGCGCCAGCAGTTTAAGACAGGGGGCGCCTTTCTTA.

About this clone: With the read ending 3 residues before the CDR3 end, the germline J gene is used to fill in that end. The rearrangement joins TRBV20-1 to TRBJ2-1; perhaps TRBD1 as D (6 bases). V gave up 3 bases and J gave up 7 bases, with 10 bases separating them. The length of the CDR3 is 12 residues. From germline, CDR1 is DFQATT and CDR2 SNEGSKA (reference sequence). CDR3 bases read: TGCAGTGCTAGGTACAGGGCGAATGAG. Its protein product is CSARYRANE. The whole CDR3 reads CSARYRANEQFF.

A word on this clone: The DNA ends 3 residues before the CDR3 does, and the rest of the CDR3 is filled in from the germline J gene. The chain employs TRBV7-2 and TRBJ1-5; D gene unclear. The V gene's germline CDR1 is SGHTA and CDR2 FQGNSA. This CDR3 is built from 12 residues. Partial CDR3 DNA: TGTGCCAGCAGCTACCACTTGGGCCCC. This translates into CASSYHLGP. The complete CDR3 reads CASSYHLGPQHF.

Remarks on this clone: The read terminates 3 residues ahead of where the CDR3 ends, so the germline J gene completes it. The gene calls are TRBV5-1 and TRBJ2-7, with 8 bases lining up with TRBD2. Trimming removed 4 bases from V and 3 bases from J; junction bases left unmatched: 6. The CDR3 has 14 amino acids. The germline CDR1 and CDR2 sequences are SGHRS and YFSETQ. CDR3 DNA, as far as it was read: TGCGCCAGCAGCCCAACCGGGGGGGTCTACGAG. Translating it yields CASSPTGGVYE. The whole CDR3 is CASSPTGGVYEQYF.

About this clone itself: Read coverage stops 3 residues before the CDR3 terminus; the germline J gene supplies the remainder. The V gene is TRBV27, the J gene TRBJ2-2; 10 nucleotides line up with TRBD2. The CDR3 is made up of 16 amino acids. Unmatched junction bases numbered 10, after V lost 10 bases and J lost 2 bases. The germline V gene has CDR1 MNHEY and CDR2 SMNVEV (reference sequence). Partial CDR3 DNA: TGTGCCACCAAACTGTGGACTAGCGGTAACACCGGGGAG. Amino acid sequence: CATKLWTSGNTGE. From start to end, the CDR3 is CATKLWTSGNTGELFF.